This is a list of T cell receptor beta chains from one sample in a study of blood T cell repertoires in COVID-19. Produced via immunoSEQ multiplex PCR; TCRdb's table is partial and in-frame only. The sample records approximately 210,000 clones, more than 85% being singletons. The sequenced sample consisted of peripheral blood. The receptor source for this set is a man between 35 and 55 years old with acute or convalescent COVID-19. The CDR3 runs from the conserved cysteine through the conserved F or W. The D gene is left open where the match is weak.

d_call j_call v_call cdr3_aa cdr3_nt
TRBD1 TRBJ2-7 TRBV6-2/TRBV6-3 CASSLQGFSYEQYF TGTGCCAGCAGTCTACAGGGGTTTTCCTACGAGCAGTACTTC
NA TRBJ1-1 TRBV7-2 CASSYGGGSTEAFF TGTGCCAGCAGCTACGGGGGGGGATCCACTGAAGCTTTCTTT
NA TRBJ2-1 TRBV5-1 CASRAREGAAYNEQFF TGCGCCAGCAGAGCTAGAGAAGGGGCAGCATACAATGAGCAGTTCTTC
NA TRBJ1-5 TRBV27 CASSYGGQPQHF TGTGCCAGCAGTTACGGGGGGCAGCCCCAGCATTTT
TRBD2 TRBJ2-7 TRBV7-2 CASSLAQRGLGEQYF TGTGCCAGCAGCTTAGCGCAGCGGGGGTTAGGGGAGCAGTACTTC
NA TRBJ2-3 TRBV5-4 CASSLLQGKDTQYF TGTGCCAGCAGCTTGCTACAGGGAAAAGATACGCAGTATTTT
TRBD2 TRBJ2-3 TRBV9 CASRKGTSGVTDTQYF TGTGCCAGCAGAAAAGGTACTAGCGGGGTCACAGATACGCAGTATTTT
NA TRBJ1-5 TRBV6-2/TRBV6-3 CASSEGQNQPQHF TGTGCCAGCAGCGAAGGACAGAATCAGCCCCAGCATTTT
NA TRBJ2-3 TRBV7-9 CASRDSTDTQYF TGTGCCAGTCGGGATAGCACAGATACGCAGTATTTT
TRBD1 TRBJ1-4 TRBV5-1 CASSLGDRNNEKLFF TGCGCCAGCAGCTTGGGGGACAGGAATAATGAAAAACTGTTTTTT
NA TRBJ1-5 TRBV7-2 CASSLNGGIGQPQHF TGTGCCAGCAGCTTAAACGGGGGGATTGGTCAGCCCCAGCATTTT